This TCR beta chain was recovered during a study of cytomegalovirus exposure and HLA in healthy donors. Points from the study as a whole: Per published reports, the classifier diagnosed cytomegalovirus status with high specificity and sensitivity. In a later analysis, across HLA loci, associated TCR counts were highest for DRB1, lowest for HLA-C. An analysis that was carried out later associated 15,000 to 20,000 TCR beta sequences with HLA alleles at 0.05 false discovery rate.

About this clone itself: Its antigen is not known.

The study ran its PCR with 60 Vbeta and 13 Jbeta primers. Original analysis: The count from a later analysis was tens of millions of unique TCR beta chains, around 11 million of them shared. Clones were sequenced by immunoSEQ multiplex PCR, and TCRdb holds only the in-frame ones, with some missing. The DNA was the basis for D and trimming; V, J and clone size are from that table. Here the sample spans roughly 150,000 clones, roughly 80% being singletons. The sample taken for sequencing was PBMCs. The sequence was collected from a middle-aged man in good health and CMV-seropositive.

The chain's CDR3 is CASSPGGLPYEQYF. DNA for the CDR3: TGTGCCAGCAGTCCCGGGGGACTCCCCTACGAGCAGTACTTC. The genes are TRBV28 and TRBJ2-7, with a tentative D call TRBD2 (6 bases). Germline V gene data show CDR1 as MDHEN and CDR2 as SYDVKM. The length of the CDR3 is 14 residues. Trimming left V 5 bases short and J 2 bases short, with 13 bases between.